This entry concerns a single T cell receptor (beta chain). Its antigen is currently unknown. This specimen belongs to a study of T cells in Graves' hyperthyroidism and ophthalmopathy. Regarding the study as a whole: Blood held most thyroid clonotypes expanded above 0.001 frequency. Ophthalmopathy was told apart from stable hyperthyroidism by a 13 V-J model.

Template material for amplifying TCR beta CDR3 regions consisted of RNA transcripts. The study used the HTBI primer set for a first-round RT-PCR of the TCR CDR3. Each CDR3 protein is one row after TCRdb ran MiXCR on the multiplex PCR reads. The sample has approximately 520,000 distinct CDR3 sequences; roughly 20% are singletons. The CDR3 has 15 residues. Trimming took off 6 bases at V and 12 bases at J, with 26 bases between the two ends. Germline CDR1 MNHNS, CDR2 SASEGT. A lack of ophthalmopathy progression within 18 months defined stable Graves' hyperthyroidism. Diagnostic decisions used clinical symptoms, serum thyroxine and TRAb, thyroid ultrasound and orbital computed tomography.

This sequence was found in a man younger than 30 with Graves' hyperthyroidism. The material sequenced was blood. The rearrangement joins TRBV6-1 to TRBJ1-1; D is unclear. The CDR3 region is CASRAEFRLNTDTFF. The CDR3 DNA follows: TGTGCCAGCAGAGCCGAATTCCGCCTGAACACTGATACTTTCTTT.